This TCR beta chain is from a study of CD8+CD57+ T cells in acquired aplastic anemia. Study observations and caveats: Comparison of patients with controls identified around 28 shared CD8+ CDR3 sequences.

Germline V CDR1 and CDR2: ENHRY, SYGVKD. The CDR3 sequence is 12 residues long. After removal of 10 bases from V and 8 bases from J, the junction contained 9 bases not matched to a gene. The template used for profiling TCR beta VDJ and CDR3 was genomic DNA. Each CDR3 protein is one row after TCRdb ran MiXCR on the reads. The table lists around 190,000 distinct CDR3 sequences, less than 70% of them singletons. Points on this clonotype: As yet, its antigen is unknown.

Sequenced input: sorted CD4+, CD8+, or CD8+CD57+ T cells (not recorded which) from PBMCs. The gene calls are TRBV10-3 and TRBJ1-2; 8 positions agree with TRBD1. The receptor was derived from a human donor in good health, serving as a control. The CDR3 here is CATSSQGAGYTF. The DNA of the CDR3 is TGTGCCACGTCGTCGCAGGGGGCGGGCTACACCTTC.